This T cell receptor beta chain appears in the sequencing data of a study of blood T cells in healthy people across ages. Study-wide findings and caveats: Measured against age, TCR beta diversity per million T cells decreased in a roughly linear manner. Unsorted PBMC material precluded a definitive naive versus antigen-experienced comparison.

Concerning this clonotype: Its specificity is not known.

The CDR3 loop spans 16 amino acids. With V trimmed by 6 bases and J by 2 bases, 5 bases remained unmatched. CDR1 LNHDA and CDR2 SQIVND come from the germline V gene (reference sequence). Sample-barcoded 5' priming and a J-beta primer mix drove a second PCR of about 7 to 11 cycles. The yield of each sample was at least 3 million CDR3-containing paired-end reads. TCRdb redid the calling of the 5' RACE reads with MiXCR, one entry per CDR3 protein. The sample carries fewer than 900,000 distinct CDR3 sequences, 49% recorded once. The V and J genes are TRBV19 and TRBJ2-3, with 13 bases that match TRBD2. The receptor's source is a woman aged 55 to 70 in good health. Material for sequencing was blood. CDR3 sequence reads: CASRGLAGRVTDTQYF. For the CDR3, the DNA is TGTGCCAGTAGGGGACTAGCGGGAAGAGTCACAGATACGCAGTATTTT.